The 31 T cell receptor beta chains below all came from one sample that was sequenced in a study of blood T cell repertoires in COVID-19. Repertoires were generated with immunoSEQ multiplex PCR, while TCRdb's copy carries only in-frame clones and drops some. The top ten clones hold roughly 11% of a sample with 150,000 to 200,000 clones, 65% to 85% of them seen once. What was sequenced was peripheral blood. These receptors all stem from a man between 60 and 70 years old with active or convalescent COVID-19.

CDR3 amino acids: CASSLETSGNLREQYF. CDR3 bases: TGTGCCAGCAGCTTGGAGACTAGCGGGAATCTTCGGGAGCAGTACTTC. V gene TRBV5-8 combines with J gene TRBJ2-7; 11 bases map to TRBD2. The CDR3 sequence is 16 residues long. Germline assignment: CDR1 SGHTS and CDR2 YDEGEE. With 0 bases clipped from V and 7 bases from J, the junction kept 9 bases outside the gene matches. Variable domain in full (rest from reference TRBV5-8 and TRBJ2-7): EAGVTQSPTHLIKTRGQQATLRCSPISGHTSVYWYQQALGLGLQFLLWYDEGEERNRGNFPPRFSGRQFPNYSSELNVNALELEDSALYLCASSLETSGNLREQYFGPGTRLTVT.

There are a few counts of this clone. The J gene is TRBJ2-1, the V gene TRBV9; 9 nucleotides match TRBD2. The CDR3 is 14 amino acids. Trimming at V came to 4 bases and at J to 7 bases, leaving 6 bases not matched to a gene. Germline values: CDR1 SGDLS, CDR2 YYNGEE. The CDR3 bases are TGTGCCAGCAGCCCCCAGACTAGCGGTAATGAGCAGTTCTTC. It encodes CASSPQTSGNEQFF.

The chain recombines TRBV4-1 with TRBJ1-1; 7 bases map to TRBD1. The CDR3 extends over 15 amino acids. J was trimmed by 1 base and V by 1 base; bases with no gene match: 3. Germline CDR1 is MGHRA and CDR2 is YSYEKL. The CDR3 coding sequence is TGCGCCAGCAGCCAAGGTCGGACAGGGAACACTGAAGCTTTCTTT. Its translation: CASSQGRTGNTEAFF.

The rearrangement joins TRBV19 to TRBJ2-3; TRBD2 matches 11 bases. This CDR3 contains 17 residues. After removal of 5 bases from V and 0 bases from J, the junction contained 7 bases not matched to a gene. The germline CDR1 and CDR2 sequences are LNHDA and SQIVND (reference sequence). CDR3 amino acids: CASSGRASGGSTDTQYF. The CDR3 coding sequence is TGTGCCAGTAGTGGGAGGGCTAGCGGGGGGAGCACAGATACGCAGTATTTT.

V usage is TRBV4-2 and J usage is TRBJ2-2; D remains unclear. V was shortened by 2 bases and J by 2 bases, with 6 bases between the two germline ends. Germline V lookup: CDR1 LGHNA, CDR2 YNFKEQ. The length of the CDR3 is 14 residues. The DNA for the CDR3 is TGTGCCAGCAGCCAAAACTCAAACACCGGGGAGCTGTTTTTT. Its protein is CASSQNSNTGELFF.

The chain employs TRBV18 and TRBJ2-1, with D possibly matching TRBD1 (5 bases). Germline CDR1 is KGHSH and CDR2 is LQKENI. CDR3 length: 13 residues. V lost 1 base to trimming and J lost 6 bases, with 7 bases between them. CDR3 DNA sequence: TGTGCCAGCTCACCACTTGACAGCAATGAGCAGTTCTTC. This codes for CASSPLDSNEQFF.

The genes are TRBV19 and TRBJ2-2; D is possibly TRBD2 (5 bases). The germline V gene encodes CDR1 LNHDA and CDR2 SQIVND (reference sequence). The CDR3 covers 16 residues. Trimming took 6 bases from V and 3 from J, leaving 17 bases between them. CDR3 sequence: CASRPPPPRDTGELFF. The CDR3 nucleotides read TGTGCCAGTAGGCCCCCTCCCCCGAGGGACACCGGGGAGCTGTTTTTT.

V is TRBV6-6 and J is TRBJ2-7; TRBD1 agrees at 9 bases. Germline-derived CDR1 and CDR2 are MNHNY and SVGAGI (reference sequence). The junction had 13 bases not matched to a gene; V was cut back by 7 bases and J by 6 bases. The CDR3 is 15 amino acids. The CDR3 sequence is CASNPRRTGASEQYF. DNA for the CDR3: TGTGCCAGCAATCCACGAAGGACAGGGGCTTCCGAGCAGTACTTC.

The chain joins TRBV28 to TRBJ1-1; D remains unclear. The V gene's germline CDR1 is MDHEN and CDR2 SYDVKM. The CDR3 consists of 13 residues. V gave up 2 bases and J gave up 1 base, with 5 bases separating them. CDR3 nucleotides: TGTGCCAGCAGTTTACTGGCGAACACTGAAGCTTTCTTT. Translating gives CASSLLANTEAFF. Using reference TRBV28 and TRBJ1-1 for the parts outside the CDR3, the full variable domain is DVKVTQSSRYLVKRTGEKVFLECVQDMDHENMFWYRQDPGLGLRLIYFSYDVKMKEKGDIPEGYSVSREKKERFSLILESASTNQTSMYLCASSLLANTEAFFGQGTRLTVV.

V and J are TRBV28 and TRBJ2-2; 7 bases fit TRBD2. In germline, CDR1 is MDHEN, CDR2 SYDVKM. CDR3 length: 15 residues. Trimming cost V 1 base and J 3 bases; bases outside gene matches: 2. The CDR3 is CASSLSGGHTGELFF. In DNA, the CDR3 is TGTGCCAGCAGTTTATCGGGGGGACACACCGGGGAGCTGTTTTTT.

This clone was seen only a few times. The CDR3 sequence: CASSPERGRGASPLHF. CDR3 coding DNA: TGTGCCAGCAGCCCAGAGAGGGGCAGGGGTGCATCACCCCTCCACTTT. The chain couples TRBV5-5 to TRBJ1-6, with D tentatively TRBD1 (6 bases). V dropped 4 bases and J dropped 10 bases, with 21 bases sitting between them. The CDR3 sequence is 16 residues long. Germline CDR1 SGHKS, CDR2 YYEKEE (reference sequence).

The gene calls are TRBV18 and TRBJ1-5; 7 nucleotides agree with TRBD1. The germline CDR1 and CDR2 sequences are KGHSH and LQKENI. This CDR3 region has 16 residues. V lost 3 bases to trimming and J lost 5 bases; unmatched junction nucleotides: 10. The CDR3 loop reads CASSPPDRVGHQPQHF. As DNA, the CDR3 is TGTGCCAGCTCACCTCCCGACAGGGTGGGCCATCAGCCCCAGCATTTT.

V is TRBV6-6 and J is TRBJ1-1, with TRBD1 as a possible D gene (5 bases). Per the germline V gene, CDR1 is MNHNY and CDR2 is SVGAGI (reference sequence). V gave up 4 bases and J gave up 6 bases, with 18 bases separating them. This CDR3 region has 15 residues. The chain's CDR3 is CASSWVLSQGAEAFF. The CDR3 DNA reads as TGTGCCAGCAGTTGGGTCCTTTCTCAGGGCGCTGAAGCTTTCTTT.

V is TRBV2 and J is TRBJ2-5; tentative D call: TRBD1 (5 bases). Germline-derived CDR1 and CDR2 are SNHLY and FYNNEI. The CDR3 is made up of 15 amino acids. Trimming stripped 2 bases from V and 2 bases from J, with 12 bases between. The chain's CDR3 is CASSERGLDQETQYF. In DNA form, the CDR3 reads TGTGCCAGCAGTGAAAGGGGCCTGGATCAAGAGACCCAGTACTTC.

J is TRBJ2-2 and V is TRBV5-1, with D perhaps matching TRBD1 (7 bases). The length of the CDR3 is 15 residues. CDR1 and CDR2 (germline): SGHRS, YFSETQ. V was trimmed by 4 bases and J by 6 bases, leaving 16 bases between them. The CDR3 coding sequence is TGCGCCAGCAGCAGAGACAGGGAGGTCCCCGGGGAGCTGTTTTTT. Encoded protein: CASSRDREVPGELFF.

CDR3 nucleotide sequence: TGTGCCAGCAGCTTAATCGGAGGGAACACTGAAGCTTTCTTT. Translated: CASSLIGGNTEAFF. The chain couples TRBV13 to TRBJ1-1; unclear D gene. V lost 2 bases and J lost 1, with 8 bases in between. The V gene's germline CDR1 is PRHDT and CDR2 FYEKMQ (reference sequence). The CDR3 is 14 amino acids.

The rearrangement joins TRBV7-9 to TRBJ2-1; TRBD1 matches 7 bases. CDR3 length: 15 amino acids. Germline CDR1 and CDR2: SEHNR and FQNEAQ (reference sequence). The V segment lost 4 bases and the J segment 2 bases; nucleotides outside the gene matches: 5. CDR3 sequence reads: CASSSPGTAYNEQFF. CDR3 in DNA: TGTGCCAGCAGCTCTCCCGGGACAGCCTACAATGAGCAGTTCTTC.

The CDR3 here is CASRQDRANTGELFF. CDR3 nucleotide sequence: TGTGCCAGCAGACAGGACAGGGCGAACACCGGGGAGCTGTTTTTT. The genes are TRBV2 and TRBJ2-2, with 8 nucleotides matching TRBD1. Germline V gene data show CDR1 as SNHLY and CDR2 as FYNNEI. The CDR3 sequence is 15 residues long. The junction had 3 bases not matched to a gene; V was cut back by 6 bases and J by 0 bases. Variable domain in full (rest from reference TRBV2 and TRBJ2-2): EPEVTQTPSHQVTQMGQEVILRCVPISNHLYFYWYRQILGQKVEFLVSFYNNEISEKSEIFDDQFSVERPDGSNFTLKIRSTKLEDSAMYFCASRQDRANTGELFFGEGSRLTVL.

The chain links TRBV5-6 to TRBJ1-1; D perhaps matches TRBD1 (6 bases). The ends were cut back, 5 bases at V and 7 bases at J, with 18 bases in the middle. This CDR3 contains 14 residues. CDR1 SGHDT and CDR2 YYEEEE come from the germline V gene. CDR3 protein: CASSYTTGKIEAFF. Here the CDR3 DNA reads TGTGCCAGCAGTTACACGACAGGAAAAATTGAAGCTTTCTTT.

The chain uses TRBV3-1 (or the pseudogene TRBV3-2) and TRBJ2-1; D unresolved. CDR3 length: 13 amino acids. Trimming shortened V by 6 bases and J by 9 bases, and 15 bases separated the two germline ends. The germline gives CDR1 LGHDT, CDR2 YNNKEL (reference sequence). CDR3 region: CASSHYNWPEQFF. In DNA form, the CDR3 reads TGTGCCAGCAGTCATTACAATTGGCCTGAGCAGTTCTTC.

This sequence joins TRBV10-3 and TRBJ1-2; TRBD1 agrees at 10 bases. Germline CDR1 and CDR2: ENHRY and SYGVKD. CDR3 length equals 14 residues. Trimming removed 3 bases from V and 7 bases from J; junction bases left unmatched: 5. In DNA form, the CDR3 reads TGTGCCATCAGTGAAGGACAGGGGGATGTTGGCTACACCTTC. Its translation: CAISEGQGDVGYTF.

The chain has TRBV28 and TRBJ2-1, with D possibly TRBD1 on 6 matching bases. CDR1 and CDR2 (germline): MDHEN, SYDVKM. Between the trimmed V and J ends, which lost 6 bases and 6 bases, there was a span of 15 bases. The CDR3 covers 14 residues. CDR3 DNA: TGTGCCAGCAGGTCTCTCGGGACAATCAATGAGCAGTTCTTC. The encoded protein is CASRSLGTINEQFF. The entire variable domain, with the rest obtained from reference TRBV28 and TRBJ2-1, is as follows: DVKVTQSSRYLVKRTGEKVFLECVQDMDHENMFWYRQDPGLGLRLIYFSYDVKMKEKGDIPEGYSVSREKKERFSLILESASTNQTSMYLCASRSLGTINEQFFGPGTRLTVL.

This chain joins TRBV2 and TRBJ2-2; TRBD1 matches at 9 bases. CDR1 and CDR2 from the germline V gene are SNHLY and FYNNEI. The CDR3 is 15 residues long. V shed 6 bases and J 4 bases; nucleotides not matched to a gene: 6. In DNA, the CDR3 is TGTGCCAGCAGAGTTGACAGGGGGAGCACCGGGGAGCTGTTTTTT. This translates into CASRVDRGSTGELFF.

The chain couples TRBV9 to TRBJ2-3, with 12 bases that match TRBD2. J lost 4 bases, V lost 0 bases, and 6 bases had no gene match. From germline, CDR1 is SGDLS and CDR2 YYNGEE. The CDR3 loop spans 17 amino acids. This chain's CDR3 is CASSVAPTSGGADTQYF. CDR3 nucleotide sequence: TGTGCCAGCAGCGTAGCCCCGACTAGCGGGGGCGCAGATACGCAGTATTTT.

V gene TRBV6-5 combines with J gene TRBJ2-5; weak D call: TRBD1 (5 bases). V dropped 6 bases and J dropped 2 bases, with 10 bases sitting between them. Germline-derived CDR1 and CDR2 are MNHEY and SVGAGI. CDR3 size: 13 residues. As DNA, the CDR3 is TGTGCCAGCAGAAAAACAGGTCAAGAGACCCAGTACTTC. Translating it yields CASRKTGQETQYF.

V is TRBV5-1 and J is TRBJ1-1; 9 nucleotides line up with TRBD1. V dropped 1 base and J dropped 3; count of bases not matched to a gene: 13. CDR3 length: 18 residues. Germline lookup yields CDR1 SGHRS and CDR2 YFSETQ. The CDR3 nucleotides are TGCGCCAGCAGCTTGCTGGACAGGGGCCCAATGAGGGACACTGAAGCTTTCTTT. It encodes CASSLLDRGPMRDTEAFF.

The chain carries TRBV5-1 and TRBJ2-3; D perhaps matches TRBD2 (6 bases). CDR1 and CDR2 (germline): SGHRS, YFSETQ. V lost 1 base and J 4 bases, leaving 10 bases between the germline ends. The CDR3 covers 14 residues. The CDR3 DNA follows: TGCGCCAGCAGCTTGTTGGGGGAGGCAGATACGCAGTATTTT. This gives the protein CASSLLGEADTQYF. Based on the CDR3 plus reference TRBV5-1 and TRBJ2-3, the full variable domain is KAGVTQTPRYLIKTRGQQVTLSCSPISGHRSVSWYQQTPGQGLQFLFEYFSETQRNKGNFPGRFSGRQFSNSRSEMNVSTLELGDSALYLCASSLLGEADTQYFGPGTRLTVL.

J is TRBJ2-7 and V is TRBV3-1 (or the pseudogene TRBV3-2); 7 bases agree with TRBD2. CDR1 is LGHDT, CDR2 YNNKEL, per germline (reference sequence). The V segment lost 4 bases and the J segment 6 bases; nucleotides outside the gene matches: 6. CDR3 length: 13 amino acids. The CDR3 spells CASSPRLAGEQYF. In DNA, the CDR3 is TGTGCCAGCAGCCCTCGACTAGCCGGCGAGCAGTACTTC.

The gene calls are TRBV6-2 or TRBV6-3 and TRBJ1-2, with 8 bases fitting TRBD1. This CDR3 contains 15 residues. The V gene's germline CDR1 is MNHEY and CDR2 SVGEGT. V shed 6 bases, J shed 2 bases, and the junction held 8 bases outside the gene matches. The CDR3 nucleotides read TGTGCCAGCAGATACCGAACAGGGGGAAACTATGGCTACACCTTC. Translation gives CASRYRTGGNYGYTF.

This clone was counted once. V is TRBV2 and J is TRBJ1-5; TRBD1 agrees at 7 bases. Germline CDR1 SNHLY, CDR2 FYNNEI. This CDR3 has 14 amino acids. The trim removed 7 bases at V and 6 bases at J, leaving 9 bases unmatched. The CDR3 is CASNDRVVGQPQHF. The CDR3, as DNA: TGTGCCAGCAATGACAGGGTGGTTGGTCAGCCCCAGCATTTT.

The J gene is TRBJ1-5, the V gene TRBV10-2, with 10 bases fitting TRBD1. J gave up 4 bases and V 2 bases, and 5 bases lay outside the gene matches. Germline V gene sequence: CDR1 WSHSY, CDR2 SAAADI. This CDR3 is 16 amino acids long. The CDR3 region has the DNA TGCGCCAGCAGTGAGGCCGGGACAGGGGTAAATCAGCCCCAGCATTTT. The encoded protein is CASSEAGTGVNQPQHF.